These 17 T cell receptor beta chains originate from one sample sequenced in a study of CD8+CD57+ T cells in acquired aplastic anemia. Using genomic DNA as the template, TCR beta VDJ and CDR3 profiling was carried out. TCRdb re-called the reads through MiXCR, storing one row per CDR3 protein. Of 210,000 or so distinct CDR3 sequences in the sample, about half were seen once. Patients chosen for sequencing had CD8+CD57+ cells that had expanded, as shown by flow cytometry. Source material: sorted CD4+, CD8+, or CD8+CD57+ T cells (not recorded which) from PBMCs. Source of these receptors: a human donor with aplastic anemia.

This chain joins TRBV9 and TRBJ1-5; tentative D call: TRBD1 (6 bases). From germline, CDR1 is SGDLS and CDR2 YYNGEE. The CDR3 sequence is 14 residues long. Trimming cost V 3 bases and J 11 bases, with 18 bases left between them. DNA of the CDR3: TGTGCCAGCAGCGCAAACAGGGAGAAATCAGCCCAGCATTTT. Amino acids: CASSANREKSAQHF.

This clonotype was counted a few times. This CDR3 reads CASSQIRGDQPQHF. CDR3 bases: TGTGCCAGCAGCCAAATCAGGGGAGACCAGCCCCAGCATTTT. This chain joins TRBV3-1 and TRBJ1-5; TRBD1 is a possible D gene (6 bases). Trimming stripped 2 bases from V and 7 bases from J, with 12 bases between. The length of the CDR3 is 14 residues. Germline assignment: CDR1 LGHDT and CDR2 YNNKEL (reference sequence).

This clonotype was observed at least ten times. The chain links TRBV18 to TRBJ2-5; TRBD2 agrees at 10 bases. This CDR3 spans 14 amino acids. Germline lookup yields CDR1 KGHSH and CDR2 LQKENI. J gave up 4 bases and V 10 bases, and 9 bases lay outside the gene matches. CDR3 sequence reads: CATAGTSAPETQYF. CDR3 DNA: TGTGCCACCGCGGGGACTAGCGCCCCAGAGACCCAGTACTTC. The full variable domain, with the rest looked up from reference TRBV18 and TRBJ2-5, is NAGVMQNPRHLVRRRGQEARLRCSPMKGHSHVYWYRQLPEEGLKFMVYLQKENIIDESGMPKERFSAEFPKEGPSILRIQQVVRGDSAAYFCATAGTSAPETQYFGPGTRLLVL.

Worth noting for this clonotype: This may be a read error: a much more frequent sequence differs by one nucleotide. The chain employs TRBV12-3 or TRBV12-4 and TRBJ2-2, with 9 positions matching TRBD1. This CDR3 comprises 14 residues. As DNA, the CDR3 is TGTACCAGCAGTTCCGGACAGGGGCCCGGGGAGCTGTTTTTT. This translates into CTSSSGQGPGELFF.

The V and J genes are TRBV19 and TRBJ1-6; D unclear. The CDR3 extends over 14 amino acids. V lost 10 bases and J 7 bases, leaving 17 bases between the germline ends. The germline CDR1 and CDR2 sequences are LNHDA and SQIVND (reference sequence). CDR3 bases: TGTGCCACCACCCCGGGCCTGGGGAATTCACCCCTCCACTTT. Its protein product is CATTPGLGNSPLHF.

V is TRBV19 and J is TRBJ1-2; 8 nucleotides align to TRBD1. CDR1 LNHDA and CDR2 SQIVND come from the germline V gene (reference sequence). The CDR3 length is 14 residues. After removal of 5 bases from V and 2 bases from J, the junction contained 4 bases not matched to a gene. The CDR3 sequence is CASSQQGVNYGYTF. The CDR3 DNA is TGTGCCAGTAGTCAACAGGGGGTGAACTATGGCTACACCTTC.

CDR3 coding DNA: TGTGCCAGCAGCCATAGCGGGGGCCCCTCCTACGAGCAGTACTTC. Translating it yields CASSHSGGPSYEQYF. V gene TRBV3-1 combines with J gene TRBJ2-7, with 9 bases matching TRBD2. Germline CDR1 LGHDT, CDR2 YNNKEL (reference sequence). There are 15 residues in the CDR3. V lost 3 bases, J lost 0 bases, and 3 bases stayed unmatched.

The chain carries TRBV19 and TRBJ2-1; D might be TRBD1 (5 bases). Trimming cost V 4 bases and J 8 bases, with 15 bases left between them. Looked up from germline, CDR1 is LNHDA and CDR2 is SQIVND (reference sequence). The CDR3 runs to 14 residues. In nucleotides, the CDR3 is TGTGCCAGTAGTACCACAGGCGCAGGCTATGAGCAGTTCTTC. It codes for CASSTTGAGYEQFF.

This clonotype was seen repeatedly, ten times or more. J is TRBJ2-3 and V is TRBV7-9; 7 bases are shared with TRBD1. The CDR3 extends over 15 amino acids. The V and J ends lost 4 bases and 4 bases, in that order; junction bases with no gene match: 8. Per germline, CDR1 SEHNR and CDR2 FQNEAQ (reference sequence). CDR3 sequence reads: CASSYGVDRADTQYF. The DNA of the CDR3 is TGTGCCAGCAGCTATGGGGTCGACAGGGCAGATACGCAGTATTTT.

This sequence joins TRBV15 and TRBJ2-3, with 7 bases lining up with TRBD2. This CDR3 has 15 amino acids. The germline V gene has CDR1 LNHNV and CDR2 YYDKDF (reference sequence). Trimming removed 3 bases from V and 2 bases from J; junction bases left unmatched: 5. The CDR3 DNA follows: TGTGCCACCAGCAGCGGTCTAGCGGACACAGATACGCAGTATTTT. It yields the protein CATSSGLADTDTQYF.

This clonotype was seen once. The chain has TRBV2 and TRBJ1-2, with 10 positions matching TRBD1. V dropped 6 bases and J dropped 8; count of bases not matched to a gene: 12. Per germline, CDR1 SNHLY and CDR2 FYNNEI. The CDR3 sequence is 15 residues long. CDR3 DNA: TGTGCCAGCAGATTGACGGGACAGGGGAGTGACGGCTACACCTTC. This encodes CASRLTGQGSDGYTF.

In this sample, this clonotype turned up many times. This chain joins TRBV5-1 and TRBJ2-7; 8 positions agree with TRBD2. The ends lost 4 bases at V and 5 bases at J; junction bases unmatched: 8. This CDR3 is 14 amino acids long. Germline-derived CDR1 and CDR2 are SGHRS and YFSETQ. CDR3 sequence (DNA): TGCGCCAGCAGCCCGGGGGGGGGGAGCCACGAGCAGTACTTC. This encodes CASSPGGGSHEQYF.

The chain joins TRBV10-3 to TRBJ1-1; the D gene is possibly TRBD1 (6 bases). CDR3 length: 14 residues. Germline V lookup: CDR1 ENHRY, CDR2 SYGVKD. Trimming removed 4 bases from V and 3 bases from J, with 12 bases in between. The CDR3 sequence is CAISGDKGYTEAFF. The CDR3 DNA sequence: TGTGCCATCAGTGGGGACAAGGGTTACACTGAAGCTTTCTTT.

The chain recombines TRBV20-1 with TRBJ2-3; D is unclear. Germline CDR1 is DFQATT and CDR2 is SNEGSKA (reference sequence). The V gene lost 5 bases and the J gene lost 2 bases, with 5 bases spanning the gap. The CDR3 spans 11 residues. DNA of the CDR3: TGCAGTGCTTACCCCACAGATACGCAGTATTTT. It translates to CSAYPTDTQYF.

About this clonotype: The junction and the germline gene differ at one end; a read error may be behind it. The chain combines TRBV7-9 with TRBJ1-1; TRBD1 matches 9 bases. CDR1 is SEHNR and CDR2 is FQNEAQ in the germline V gene (reference sequence). The CDR3 has 19 amino acids. The CDR3 loop reads CASSLKGGQGFDVNTEASF. The CDR3 coding sequence is TGTGCCAGCAGCTTAAAGGGCGGACAGGGGTTTGACGTAAACACTGAAGCTTCCTTT.

The rearrangement links TRBV19 to TRBJ2-1; 13 positions agree with TRBD2. The V segment lost 1 base and the J segment 4 bases; nucleotides outside the gene matches: 4. The CDR3 has 17 amino acids. Looked up from germline, CDR1 is LNHDA and CDR2 is SQIVND (reference sequence). CDR3 loop: CASSIGLAGGEYNEQFF. As DNA, the CDR3 is TGTGCCAGTAGTATAGGACTAGCGGGGGGCGAATACAATGAGCAGTTCTTC.

The table lists this clonotype with many counts. The chain carries TRBV12-3 or TRBV12-4 and TRBJ1-1; D not certain. CDR3 length: 12 amino acids. V lost 4 bases and J lost 1, with 4 bases in between. The CDR3 protein is CASSWGNTEAFF. CDR3 DNA: TGTGCCAGCAGTTGGGGGAACACTGAAGCTTTCTTT.